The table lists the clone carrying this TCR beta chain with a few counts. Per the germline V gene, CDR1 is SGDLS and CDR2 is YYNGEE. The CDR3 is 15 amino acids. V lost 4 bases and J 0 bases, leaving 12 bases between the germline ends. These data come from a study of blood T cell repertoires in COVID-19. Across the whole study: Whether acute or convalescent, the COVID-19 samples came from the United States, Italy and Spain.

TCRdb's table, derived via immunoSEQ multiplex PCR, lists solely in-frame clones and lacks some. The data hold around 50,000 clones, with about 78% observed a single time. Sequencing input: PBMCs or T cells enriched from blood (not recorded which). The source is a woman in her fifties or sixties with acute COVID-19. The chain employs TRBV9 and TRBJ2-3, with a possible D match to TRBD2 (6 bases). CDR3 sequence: CASSKAGLSTDTQYF. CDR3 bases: TGTGCCAGCAGCAAAGCGGGCCTGAGCACAGATACGCAGTATTTT.